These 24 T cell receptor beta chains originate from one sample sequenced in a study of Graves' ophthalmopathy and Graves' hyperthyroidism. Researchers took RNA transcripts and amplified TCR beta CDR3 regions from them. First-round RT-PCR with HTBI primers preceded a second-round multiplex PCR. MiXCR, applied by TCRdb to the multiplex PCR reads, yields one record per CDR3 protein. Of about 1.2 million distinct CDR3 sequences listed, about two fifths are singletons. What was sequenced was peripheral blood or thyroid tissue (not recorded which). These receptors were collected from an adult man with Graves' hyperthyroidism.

This CDR3 is CSVADRGDQPQYF. CDR3 sequence (DNA): TGCAGCGTTGCCGACAGGGGGGATCAGCCCCAGTACTTC. This chain connects TRBV29-1 to TRBJ2-5; 9 nucleotides agree with TRBD1. The CDR3 is 13 residues long. The V and J ends lost 4 bases and 9 bases, in that order; junction bases with no gene match: 9. The germline V gene has CDR1 SQVTM and CDR2 ANQGSEA.

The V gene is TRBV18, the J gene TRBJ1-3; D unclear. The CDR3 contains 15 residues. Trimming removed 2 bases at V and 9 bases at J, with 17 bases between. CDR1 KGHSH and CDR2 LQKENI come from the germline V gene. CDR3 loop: CASSPIGGSDGTIYF. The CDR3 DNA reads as TGTGCCAGCTCACCAATAGGAGGTTCTGATGGCACCATATATTTT.

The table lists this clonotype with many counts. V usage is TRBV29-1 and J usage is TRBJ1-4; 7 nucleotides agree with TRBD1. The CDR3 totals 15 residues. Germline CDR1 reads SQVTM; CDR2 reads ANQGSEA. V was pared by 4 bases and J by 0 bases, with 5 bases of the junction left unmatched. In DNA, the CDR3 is TGCAGCGTTGGGACAGGATTTGCAACTAATGAAAAACTGTTTTTT. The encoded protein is CSVGTGFATNEKLFF.

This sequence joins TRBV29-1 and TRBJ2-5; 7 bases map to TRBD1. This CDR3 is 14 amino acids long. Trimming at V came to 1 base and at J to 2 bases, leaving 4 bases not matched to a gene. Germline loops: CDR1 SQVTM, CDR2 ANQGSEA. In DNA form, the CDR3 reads TGCAGCGTTGAAGCACAGGGACAGCAAGAGACCCAGTACTTC. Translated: CSVEAQGQQETQYF.

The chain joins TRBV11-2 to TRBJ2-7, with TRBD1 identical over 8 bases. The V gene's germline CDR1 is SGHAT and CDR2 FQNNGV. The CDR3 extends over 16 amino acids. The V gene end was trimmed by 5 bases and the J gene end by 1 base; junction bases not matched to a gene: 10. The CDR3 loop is CASSEGQDSRSYEQYF. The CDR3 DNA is TGTGCCAGCAGCGAGGGACAGGACAGCAGATCCTACGAGCAGTACTTC.

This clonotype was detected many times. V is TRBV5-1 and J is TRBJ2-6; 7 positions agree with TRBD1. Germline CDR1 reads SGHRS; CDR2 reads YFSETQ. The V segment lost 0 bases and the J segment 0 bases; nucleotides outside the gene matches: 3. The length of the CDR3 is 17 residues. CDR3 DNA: TGCGCCAGCAGCTTGGCGGGACAGCGCTCTGGGGCCAACGTCCTGACTTTC. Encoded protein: CASSLAGQRSGANVLTF.

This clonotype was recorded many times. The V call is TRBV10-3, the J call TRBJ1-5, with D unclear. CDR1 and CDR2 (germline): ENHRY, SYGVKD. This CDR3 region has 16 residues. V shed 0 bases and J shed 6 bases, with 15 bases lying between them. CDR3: CAISESKASNGQPQHF. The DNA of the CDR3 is TGTGCCATCAGTGAGTCGAAGGCCTCGAATGGTCAGCCCCAGCATTTT.

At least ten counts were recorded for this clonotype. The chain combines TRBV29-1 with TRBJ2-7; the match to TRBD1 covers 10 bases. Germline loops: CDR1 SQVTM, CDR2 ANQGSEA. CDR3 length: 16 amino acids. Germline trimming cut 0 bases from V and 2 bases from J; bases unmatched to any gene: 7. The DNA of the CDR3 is TGCAGCGTTGAAGACAGCGTGACAGGGGGCACCTACGAGCAGTACTTC. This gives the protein CSVEDSVTGGTYEQYF.

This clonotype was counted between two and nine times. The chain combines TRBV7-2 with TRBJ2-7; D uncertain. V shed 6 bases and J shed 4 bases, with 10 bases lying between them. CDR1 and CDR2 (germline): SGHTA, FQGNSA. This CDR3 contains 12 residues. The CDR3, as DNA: TGTGCCAGCAGACATATAGGTTACGAGCAGTACTTC. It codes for CASRHIGYEQYF.

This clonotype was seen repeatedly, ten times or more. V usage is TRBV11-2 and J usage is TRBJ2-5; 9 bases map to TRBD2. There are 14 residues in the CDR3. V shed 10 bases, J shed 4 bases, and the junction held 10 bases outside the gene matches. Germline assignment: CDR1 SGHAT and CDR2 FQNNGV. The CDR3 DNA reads TGTGCCACCGGGGTGGGTAGCGGGAGAGAGACCCAGTACTTC. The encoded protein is CATGVGSGRETQYF.

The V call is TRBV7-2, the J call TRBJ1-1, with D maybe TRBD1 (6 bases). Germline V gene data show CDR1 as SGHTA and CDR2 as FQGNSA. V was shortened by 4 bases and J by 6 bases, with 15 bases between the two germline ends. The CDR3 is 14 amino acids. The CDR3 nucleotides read TGTGCCAGCAGCTCCTCACAGGGTCGCGCTGAAGCTTTCTTT. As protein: CASSSSQGRAEAFF.

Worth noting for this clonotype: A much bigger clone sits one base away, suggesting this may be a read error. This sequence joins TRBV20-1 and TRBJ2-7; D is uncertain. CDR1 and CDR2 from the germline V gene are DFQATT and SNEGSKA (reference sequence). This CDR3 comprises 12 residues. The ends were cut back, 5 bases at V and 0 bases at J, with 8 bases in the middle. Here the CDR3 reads CSAGISSYEQYF. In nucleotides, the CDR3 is TGCAGTGCTGGAATCTCCTCCTACGAGCAGTACTTC.

CDR3 coding DNA: TGCAGTGCTAGAGATTTCGGGACAGGCACGCAGCATTTT. Amino acids: CSARDFGTGTQHF. The V gene is TRBV20-1, the J gene TRBJ1-5; 8 nucleotides agree with TRBD1. Germline values: CDR1 DFQATT, CDR2 SNEGSKA (reference sequence). The junction had 8 bases not matched to a gene; V was cut back by 0 bases and J by 13 bases. The CDR3 extends over 13 amino acids.

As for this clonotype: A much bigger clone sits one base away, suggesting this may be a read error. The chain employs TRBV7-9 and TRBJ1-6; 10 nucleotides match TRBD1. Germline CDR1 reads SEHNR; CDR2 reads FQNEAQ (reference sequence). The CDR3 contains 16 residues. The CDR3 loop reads CASSFDRGPYNSPLLF. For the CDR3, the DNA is TGTGCCAGCAGCTTTGACAGGGGGCCGTATAATTCACCCCTCCTCTTT. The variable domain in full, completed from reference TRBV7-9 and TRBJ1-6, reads DTGVSQNPRHKITKRGQNVTFRCDPISEHNRLYWYRQTLGQGPEFLTYFQNEAQLEKSRLLSDRFSAERPKGSFSTLEIQRTEQGDSAMYLCASSFDRGPYNSPLLFGNGTRLTVT.

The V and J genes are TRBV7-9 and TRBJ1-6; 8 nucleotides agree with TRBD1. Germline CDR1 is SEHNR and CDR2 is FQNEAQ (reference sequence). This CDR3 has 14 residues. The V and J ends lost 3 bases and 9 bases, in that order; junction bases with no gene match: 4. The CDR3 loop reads CASSFARGLSPLHF. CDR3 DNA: TGTGCCAGCAGCTTTGCCAGGGGGCTTTCACCCCTCCACTTT.

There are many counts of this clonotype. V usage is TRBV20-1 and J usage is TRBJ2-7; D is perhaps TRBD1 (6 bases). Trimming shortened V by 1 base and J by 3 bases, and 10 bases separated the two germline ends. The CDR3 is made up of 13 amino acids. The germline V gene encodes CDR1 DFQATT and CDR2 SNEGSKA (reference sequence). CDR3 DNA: TGCAGTGCTAGAGCTGCGACAGGCTACGAGCAGTACTTC. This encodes CSARAATGYEQYF.

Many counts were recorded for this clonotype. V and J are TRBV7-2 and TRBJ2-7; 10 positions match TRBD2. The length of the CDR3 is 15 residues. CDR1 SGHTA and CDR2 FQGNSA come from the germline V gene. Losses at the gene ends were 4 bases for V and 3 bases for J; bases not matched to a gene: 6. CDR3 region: CASSSFASGGYEQYF. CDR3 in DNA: TGTGCCAGCAGCTCCTTCGCTAGCGGGGGCTACGAGCAGTACTTC.

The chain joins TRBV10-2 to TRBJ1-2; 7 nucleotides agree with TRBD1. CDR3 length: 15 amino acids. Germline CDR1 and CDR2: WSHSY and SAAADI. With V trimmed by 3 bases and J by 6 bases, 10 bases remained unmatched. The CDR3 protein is CASSDRRGLPDGYTF. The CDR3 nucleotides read TGCGCCAGCAGTGACAGGAGGGGGCTCCCGGATGGCTACACCTTC.

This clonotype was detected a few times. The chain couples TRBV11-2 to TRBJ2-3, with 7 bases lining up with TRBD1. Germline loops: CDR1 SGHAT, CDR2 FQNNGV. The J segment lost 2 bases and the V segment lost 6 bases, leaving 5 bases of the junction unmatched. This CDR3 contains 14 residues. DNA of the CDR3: TGTGCCAGCAGTGGACAGGCTCCCACAGATACGCAGTATTTT. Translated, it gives CASSGQAPTDTQYF.

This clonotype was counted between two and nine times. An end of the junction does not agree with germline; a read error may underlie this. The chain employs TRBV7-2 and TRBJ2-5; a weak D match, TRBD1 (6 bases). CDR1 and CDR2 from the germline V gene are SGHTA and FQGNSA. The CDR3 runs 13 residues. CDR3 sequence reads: CASSPSLGTRSDF. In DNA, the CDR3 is TGTGCCAGCAGCCCGAGCCTCGGGACAAGGTCGGACTTC.

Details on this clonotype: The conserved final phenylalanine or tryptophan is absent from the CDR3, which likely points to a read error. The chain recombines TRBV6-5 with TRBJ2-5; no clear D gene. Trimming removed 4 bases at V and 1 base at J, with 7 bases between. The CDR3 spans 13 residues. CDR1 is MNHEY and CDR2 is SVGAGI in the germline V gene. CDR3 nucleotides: TGTGCCAGCAGTTTCCCCTCCCAAGAGACCCAGTACCTC. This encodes CASSFPSQETQYL.

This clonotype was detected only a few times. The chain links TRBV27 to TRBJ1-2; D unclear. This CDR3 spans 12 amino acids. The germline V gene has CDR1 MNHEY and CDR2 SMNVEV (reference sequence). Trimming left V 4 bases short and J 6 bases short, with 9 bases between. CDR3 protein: CASSSWTDGYTF. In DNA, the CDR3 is TGTGCCAGCAGTTCCTGGACGGATGGCTACACCTTC.

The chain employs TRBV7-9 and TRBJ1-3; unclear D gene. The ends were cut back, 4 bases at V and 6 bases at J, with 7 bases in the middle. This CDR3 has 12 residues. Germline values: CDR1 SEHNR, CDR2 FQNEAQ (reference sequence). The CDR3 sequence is CASSYNLNTIYF. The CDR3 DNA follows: TGTGCCAGCAGCTATAATCTAAACACCATATATTTT.

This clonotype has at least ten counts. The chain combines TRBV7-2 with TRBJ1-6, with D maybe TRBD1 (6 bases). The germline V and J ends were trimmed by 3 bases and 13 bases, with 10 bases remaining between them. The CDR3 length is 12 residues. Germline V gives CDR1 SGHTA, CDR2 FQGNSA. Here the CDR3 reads CASSFQGLPLHF. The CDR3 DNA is TGTGCCAGCAGCTTCCAGGGGCTCCCCCTCCACTTT.